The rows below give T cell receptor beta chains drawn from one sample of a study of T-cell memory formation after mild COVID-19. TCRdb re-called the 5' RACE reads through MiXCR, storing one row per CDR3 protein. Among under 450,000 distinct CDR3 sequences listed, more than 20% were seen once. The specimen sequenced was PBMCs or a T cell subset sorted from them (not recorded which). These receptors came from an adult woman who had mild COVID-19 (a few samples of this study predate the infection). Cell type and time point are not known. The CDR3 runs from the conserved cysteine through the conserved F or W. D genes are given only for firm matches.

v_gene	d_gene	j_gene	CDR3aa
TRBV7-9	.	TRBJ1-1	CASSSSGKGAEAFF
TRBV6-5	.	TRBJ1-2	CASSYSGYGYTF
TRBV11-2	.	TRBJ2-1	CASSSGPVEFF
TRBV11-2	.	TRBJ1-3	CASSLDRKTGRNGNTIYF
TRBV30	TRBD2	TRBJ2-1	CAWSLASGSYNEQFF
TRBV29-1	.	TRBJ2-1	CSVEANDEQFF
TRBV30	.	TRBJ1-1	CAWRGTFYTEAFF
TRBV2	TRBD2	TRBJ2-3	CASSPVGGISTDTQYF
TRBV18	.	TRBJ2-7	CASSRKAPGSTYEQYF
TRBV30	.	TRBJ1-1	CAWRTQARGEAFF
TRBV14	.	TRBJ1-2	CASSQDGDGLGYGYTF
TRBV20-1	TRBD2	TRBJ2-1	CSAREASGYNEQFF
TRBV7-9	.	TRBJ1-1	CASTAAPGAEAFF
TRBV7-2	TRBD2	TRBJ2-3	CASSFLAGDGTDTQYF
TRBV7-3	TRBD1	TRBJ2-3	CASRGQGSTDTQYF
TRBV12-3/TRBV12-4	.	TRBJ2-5	CASSGTVEAQYF
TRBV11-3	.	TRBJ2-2	CASSLDWTRGGTGELFF
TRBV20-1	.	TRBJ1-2	CSARVRAGSGLGHGYTF
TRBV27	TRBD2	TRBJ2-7	CASSQRLAGGRYEQYF
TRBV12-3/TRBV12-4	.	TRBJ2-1	CASSPGQMEFGGRLKQFF
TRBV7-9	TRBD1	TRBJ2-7	CASSSPDRGSYEQYF
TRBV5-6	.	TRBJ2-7	CASSLVGTPNSYEQYF
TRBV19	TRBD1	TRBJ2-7	CASSTGQGRHMYEQYF
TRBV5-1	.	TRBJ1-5	CASSLAGHQPQHF
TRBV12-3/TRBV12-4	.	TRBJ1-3	CASRMLGGNTIYF
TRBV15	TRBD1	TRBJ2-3	CATSKTGNIDTQYF
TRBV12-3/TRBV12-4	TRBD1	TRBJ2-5	CASSFSQGVETQYF
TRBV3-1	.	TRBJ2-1	CASAVKGAYNEQFF
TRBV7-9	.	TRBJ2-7	CASSPPPQGGPDSYEQYF
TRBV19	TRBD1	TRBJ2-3	CASSLGTGVIADTQYF
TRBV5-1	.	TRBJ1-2	CASTAPGGPYGYTF
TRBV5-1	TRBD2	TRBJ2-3	CASSFTTSGADTQYF
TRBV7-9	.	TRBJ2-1	CASSRLSTVSVAEQFF
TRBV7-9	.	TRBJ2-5	CASTLSGPETQYF
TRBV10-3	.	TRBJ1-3	CAISADKGNTIYF
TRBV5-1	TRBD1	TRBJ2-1	CASSLRQGTEQFF